The 27 T cell receptor beta chains below all came from one sample that was sequenced in a study of blood T cell repertoires in COVID-19. Only in-frame clones appear in the TCRdb table, and some are missing; sequencing was by immunoSEQ multiplex PCR. The data contain about 250,000 clones, 80% to 90% of them singletons. Material: PBMCs or T cells enriched from blood (not recorded which). These receptors all stem from a man aged 40-55 years who had recovered from COVID-19.

CDR3 sequence (DNA): TGTGCCAGCAGCCGTGATAGCGGGGGCTCGGCTGAAAAACTGTTTTTT. Translated, it gives CASSRDSGGSAEKLFF. The rearrangement uses TRBV4-2 and TRBJ1-4; D perhaps matches TRBD1 (6 bases). The CDR3 has 16 residues. V was pared by 4 bases and J by 7 bases, with 19 bases between. In germline, CDR1 is LGHNA, CDR2 YNFKEQ.

The chain is built from TRBV2 and TRBJ2-1; TRBD2 matches 11 bases. V lost 6 bases to trimming and J lost 7 bases; unmatched junction nucleotides: 8. CDR3 size: 15 residues. Germline assignment: CDR1 SNHLY and CDR2 FYNNEI. CDR3 in DNA: TGTGCCAGCAGCCCGGGACTAGCGGTGGTTAATGAGCAGTTCTTC. Translated, it gives CASSPGLAVVNEQFF.

The J gene is TRBJ1-1, the V gene TRBV12-5; D unclear. Trimming shortened V by 0 bases and J by 10 bases, and 12 bases separated the two germline ends. The germline gives CDR1 LGHNT, CDR2 FRNRAP. The CDR3 extends over 13 amino acids. CDR3 DNA: TGTGCTAGTGGTTTGGTGGCGAGGCTTGGAGCTTTCTTT. Residues: CASGLVARLGAFF.

The rearrangement uses TRBV28 and TRBJ1-6; 7 bases align to TRBD1. The CDR3 length is 15 residues. V dropped 0 bases and J dropped 7; count of bases not matched to a gene: 3. Germline CDR1 is MDHEN and CDR2 is SYDVKM. The CDR3 sequence: CASSLWDRINSPLHF. The CDR3 nucleotides read TGTGCCAGCAGTTTATGGGACAGGATAAATTCACCCCTCCACTTT.

This clone was picked up a small number of times. V and J are TRBV4-2 and TRBJ1-1; no reliable D call. The V end lost 0 bases, the J end lost 5 bases, and 10 bases lay between the germline ends. The CDR3 extends over 14 amino acids. Germline assignment: CDR1 LGHNA and CDR2 YNFKEQ. CDR3 region: CASSQELFLTEAFF. Written as DNA, the CDR3 is TGTGCCAGCAGCCAAGAGTTGTTTTTAACTGAAGCTTTCTTT.

The chain has TRBV9 and TRBJ2-7, with 12 bases identical to TRBD2. This CDR3 has 19 amino acids. Germline V gene lookup returns CDR1 SGDLS and CDR2 YYNGEE. The ends lost 4 bases at V and 3 bases at J; junction bases unmatched: 17. The CDR3: CASSPRGTQTSGGIYEQYF. As DNA, the CDR3 is TGTGCCAGCAGCCCCCGGGGGACACAGACTAGCGGGGGTATCTACGAGCAGTACTTC.

This chain joins TRBV7-2 and TRBJ1-1, with TRBD1 as a possible D gene (5 bases). Trimming took 5 bases from V and 5 from J, leaving 15 bases between them. The CDR3 has 14 residues. Germline V gene sequence: CDR1 SGHTA, CDR2 FQGNSA. CDR3 residues: CASSRGGAGTEAFF. In nucleotides, the CDR3 is TGTGCCAGCAGCCGGGGCGGGGCGGGGACTGAAGCTTTCTTT.

This clone was seen a handful of times. The rearrangement uses TRBV18 and TRBJ1-2; TRBD1 matches at 7 bases. The V gene end was trimmed by 6 bases and the J gene end by 2 bases; junction bases not matched to a gene: 21. The germline V gene encodes CDR1 KGHSH and CDR2 LQKENI. The CDR3 length is 19 residues. CDR3 protein: CASSPNRPGQTTGNYGYTF. CDR3 DNA sequence: TGTGCCAGCTCGCCCAATAGGCCGGGACAGACAACTGGGAACTATGGCTACACCTTC.

This clone showed up just once. CDR3 in DNA: TGTGCCAGCAGTTCCTCCGGGACACCAACTAATGAAAAACTGTTTTTT. It translates to CASSSSGTPTNEKLFF. This chain connects TRBV6-5 to TRBJ1-4, with a weak D call TRBD1 (6 bases). V was cut by 4 bases and J by 0 bases, with 12 bases left in between. Per germline, CDR1 MNHEY and CDR2 SVGAGI. The CDR3 covers 16 residues.

This clone turned up a few times. The chain has TRBV6-4 and TRBJ2-1; TRBD2 matches 12 bases. Germline trimming cut 3 bases from V and 6 bases from J; bases unmatched to any gene: 3. The V gene's germline CDR1 is MRHNA and CDR2 SNTAGT. The CDR3 consists of 15 residues. The CDR3 nucleotides are TGTGCCAGCAGTGAACTAGCGGGAGGTAGCAATGAGCAGTTCTTC. Translated, it gives CASSELAGGSNEQFF.

The chain has TRBV9 and TRBJ2-1, with TRBD2 identical over 12 bases. The CDR3 loop spans 20 amino acids. The V and J ends lost 0 bases and 0 bases, in that order; junction bases with no gene match: 10. Germline-derived CDR1 and CDR2 are SGDLS and YYNGEE. The DNA for the CDR3 is TGTGCCAGCAGCGTAGCTAGAGGACTAGCGGGGCCCAGCTCCTACAATGAGCAGTTCTTC. Amino acid sequence: CASSVARGLAGPSSYNEQFF.

The rearrangement joins TRBV7-3 to TRBJ1-2; D is perhaps TRBD1 (5 bases). V gave up 4 bases and J gave up 6 bases, with 9 bases separating them. Germline CDR1 and CDR2: SGHTA and FQGTGA. CDR3 length: 12 amino acids. The CDR3 DNA sequence: TGTGCCAGCAGCTCCACCAGGGATGGCTACACCTTC. It yields the protein CASSSTRDGYTF. Variable domain in full (rest from reference TRBV7-3 and TRBJ1-2): GAGVSQTPSNKVTEKGKYVELRCDPISGHTALYWYRQSLGQGPEFLIYFQGTGAADDSGLPNDRFFAVRPEGSVSTLKIQRTERGDSAVYLCASSSTRDGYTFGSGTRLTVV.

The chain has TRBV9 and TRBJ1-4; TRBD1 matches at 7 bases. V was clipped by 0 bases and J by 7 bases; unmatched bases: 6. The germline V gene has CDR1 SGDLS and CDR2 YYNGEE. The CDR3 runs to 15 residues. This CDR3 is CASSVGAGGGEKLFF. CDR3 in DNA: TGTGCCAGCAGCGTAGGGGCAGGGGGAGGTGAAAAACTGTTTTTT.

This chain uses TRBV6-1 with TRBJ1-5, with D possibly TRBD1 on 5 matching bases. The CDR3 sequence is 16 residues long. Trimming took off 1 base at V and 6 bases at J, with 16 bases between the two ends. Germline CDR1 and CDR2: MNHNS and SASEGT. The CDR3 DNA reads as TGTGCCAGCAGTGAAGAGGGATGGCAGGGCTCTCAGCCCCAGCATTTT. Translation gives CASSEEGWQGSQPQHF.

The chain is built from TRBV9 and TRBJ1-1, with D perhaps matching TRBD1 (5 bases). Per the germline V gene, CDR1 is SGDLS and CDR2 is YYNGEE. The CDR3 is 17 residues long. V was clipped by 4 bases and J by 6 bases, with 25 bases between them. The CDR3 is CASSLSPGGEVGAEAFF. For the CDR3, the DNA is TGTGCCAGCAGCCTTTCCCCGGGGGGTGAGGTTGGGGCTGAAGCTTTCTTT.

This clone was counted once. V and J are TRBV5-4 and TRBJ2-7; tentative D call: TRBD1 (5 bases). The CDR3 is 14 amino acids. V lost 6 bases, J lost 5 bases, and 18 bases lay in between. Germline V gene lookup returns CDR1 SGHNT and CDR2 YYREEE (reference sequence). The CDR3 here is CASTGWQGGNEQYF. The CDR3 DNA follows: TGTGCCAGCACCGGGTGGCAGGGTGGCAACGAGCAGTACTTC.

Points on this clone: A much larger clone is a single base away; this may be a read error. J is TRBJ2-7 and V is TRBV6-4, with D maybe TRBD1 (5 bases). CDR1 is MRHNA and CDR2 is SNTAGT in the germline V gene. This CDR3 spans 12 amino acids. Trimming cost V 3 bases and J 3 bases, with 6 bases left between them. The CDR3 region has the DNA TGTGCCAGCAGTGAAGGGGACTACGAGCAGTACTTC. It codes for CASSEGDYEQYF.

The count of this clone is one. This chain connects TRBV2 to TRBJ1-3, with TRBD1 matching 7 bases. V dropped 7 bases and J dropped 0; count of bases not matched to a gene: 6. Germline V gene lookup returns CDR1 SNHLY and CDR2 FYNNEI. The CDR3 loop spans 15 amino acids. The CDR3 sequence: CASTWDRSSGNTIYF. CDR3 coding DNA: TGTGCCAGCACTTGGGACAGAAGCTCTGGAAACACCATATATTTT.

V is TRBV19 and J is TRBJ2-7, with no clear D. V lost 1 base to trimming and J lost 4 bases, with 8 bases between them. The CDR3 is made up of 13 amino acids. Looked up from germline, CDR1 is LNHDA and CDR2 is SQIVND (reference sequence). DNA of the CDR3: TGTGCCAGTAGTATAGGCAGGCTATACGAGCAGTACTTC. Translating it yields CASSIGRLYEQYF.

The chain links TRBV4-2 to TRBJ2-1; weak D call: TRBD1 (6 bases). This CDR3 contains 14 residues. Trimming took off 4 bases at V and 5 bases at J, with 12 bases between the two ends. CDR1 and CDR2 (germline): LGHNA, YNFKEQ. CDR3 DNA sequence: TGTGCCAGCAGCCCCGGCGACAGGAACAATGAGCAGTTCTTC. Translation gives CASSPGDRNNEQFF.

Concerning this clone: Just one base apart from a much larger clone, this may be a read error. Other DNA sequences in the sample encode the same CDR3. V gene TRBV7-9 combines with J gene TRBJ2-7; D gene ambiguous. V was cut by 1 base and J by 7 bases, with 5 bases left in between. This CDR3 contains 11 residues. In germline, CDR1 is SEHNR, CDR2 FQNEAQ (reference sequence). CDR3 coding DNA: TGTGCCAGCAGCTTAGGCCGGGAGCAGTACTTC. Its protein product is CASSLGREQYF. Complete variable domain (other parts from reference TRBV7-9 and TRBJ2-7): DTGVSQNPRHKITKRGQNVTFRCDPISEHNRLYWYRQTLGQGPEFLTYFQNEAQLEKSRLLSDRFSAERPKGSFSTLEIQRTEQGDSAMYLCASSLGREQYFGPGTRLTVT.

This chain connects TRBV7-2 to TRBJ2-1, with 11 nucleotides matching TRBD1. V lost 5 bases, J lost 10 bases, and 13 bases stayed unmatched. The CDR3 runs 16 residues. From germline, CDR1 is SGHTA and CDR2 FQGNSA. CDR3 residues: CASSPSGTGGFREQFF. The CDR3 region has the DNA TGTGCCAGCAGCCCATCCGGGACAGGGGGTTTCCGCGAGCAGTTCTTC.

This rearrangement joins TRBV30 to TRBJ2-1; TRBD1 matches at 7 bases. Germline values: CDR1 GTSNPN, CDR2 SVGIG (reference sequence). Trimming at V came to 4 bases and at J to 9 bases, leaving 9 bases not matched to a gene. The CDR3 length is 13 residues. The CDR3 nucleotides are TGTGCCTGGACAGGAGTAGGGGGCGGTGAGCAGTTCTTC. This codes for CAWTGVGGGEQFF. Drawing the rest from reference TRBV30 and TRBJ2-1, the complete variable domain is SQTIHQWPATLVQPVGSPLSLECTVEGTSNPNLYWYRQAAGRGLQLLFYSVGIGQISSEVPQNLSASRPQDRQFILSSKKLLLSDSGFYLCAWTGVGGGEQFFGPGTRLTVL.

The table lists this clone with a count of one. This rearrangement joins TRBV5-1 to TRBJ1-1, with D perhaps TRBD1 (5 bases). CDR3 length equals 14 residues. Trimming pared 4 bases from V and 2 bases from J, leaving 12 bases between. CDR1 and CDR2 from the germline V gene are SGHRS and YFSETQ. The CDR3 sequence is CASSGGDRNTEAFF. The CDR3 DNA sequence: TGCGCCAGCAGCGGGGGGGACCGAAACACTGAAGCTTTCTTT.

V gene TRBV10-3 combines with J gene TRBJ2-7; D not resolved. CDR1 and CDR2 from the germline V gene are ENHRY and SYGVKD. CDR3 size: 11 residues. DNA of the CDR3: TGTGCTATAGCTTCCACCTACGAGCAGTACTTC. Translating gives CAIASTYEQYF.

The V and J genes are TRBV3-1 (or the pseudogene TRBV3-2) and TRBJ1-3, with 8 positions matching TRBD1. In germline, CDR1 is LGHDT, CDR2 YNNKEL (reference sequence). J was trimmed by 4 bases and V by 4 bases; bases with no gene match: 3. The CDR3 length is 14 residues. This CDR3 is CASSLGTGGNTIYF. The CDR3 DNA is TGTGCCAGCAGCCTCGGGACAGGAGGAAACACCATATATTTT.

The chain combines TRBV3-1 (or the pseudogene TRBV3-2) with TRBJ2-3; no definite D call. Per the germline V gene, CDR1 is LGHDT and CDR2 is YNNKEL (reference sequence). The CDR3 runs 14 residues. Trimming removed 5 bases at V and 5 bases at J, with 14 bases between. CDR3 sequence: CASSEGSVQDTQYF. CDR3 DNA: TGTGCCAGCAGCGAAGGATCAGTACAAGATACGCAGTATTTT.